The subject of this entry is one T cell receptor (beta chain). Its antigen is currently unknown. Between the trimmed V and J ends, which lost 7 bases and 0 bases, there was a span of 12 bases. The CDR3 sequence is 14 residues long. CDR1 is DFQATT and CDR2 is SNEGSKA in the germline V gene (reference sequence). TCRdb reprocessed the RT-PCR reads with MiXCR, giving one entry per CDR3 protein. This sample carries hundreds of thousands of distinct CDR3 sequences, approximately 14% of them seen once, and the ten largest clones take 7.5% to 8%. The data stem from a study of response to subunit inactivated influenza vaccine. Study-wide points: New T cells are recruited in small numbers by each seasonal influenza vaccination, according to the authors' suggestion.

J is TRBJ1-4 and V is TRBV20-1, with a possible D match to TRBD1 (5 bases). The source of this sequence is a man in his forties or fifties who received an inactivated influenza vaccine. The sample here was PBMCs from blood, taken 14 to 15 days before vaccination. The CDR3 DNA reads as TGCAGTGTACGGACCAGGGCAACTAATGAAAAACTGTTTTTT. Its protein is CSVRTRATNEKLFF.